Sequencing of this T cell receptor (beta chain) was carried out in a study of cytomegalovirus exposure and HLA in healthy donors. The PCR was carried out with 60 Vbeta primers and 13 Jbeta primers. Sequenced by immunoSEQ multiplex PCR; TCRdb stores in-frame clones only, minus some. The sample contains 70,000 to 100,000 clones, nearly 80% of which appear only once. Trimming removed 6 bases from V and 10 bases from J; junction bases left unmatched: 14. CDR3 size: 15 residues. The germline gives CDR1 MDHEN, CDR2 SYDVKM. The rearrangement joins TRBV28 to TRBJ2-1; 8 positions match TRBD2. The sample consisted of PBMCs. This clonotype was sampled from a woman between 50 and 59 years old in good health and CMV-seropositive. DNA for the CDR3: TGTGCCAGCAGCCCTTTAGCGGGAAATGTTGCGGAGCAGTTCTTC. As protein: CASSPLAGNVAEQFF.